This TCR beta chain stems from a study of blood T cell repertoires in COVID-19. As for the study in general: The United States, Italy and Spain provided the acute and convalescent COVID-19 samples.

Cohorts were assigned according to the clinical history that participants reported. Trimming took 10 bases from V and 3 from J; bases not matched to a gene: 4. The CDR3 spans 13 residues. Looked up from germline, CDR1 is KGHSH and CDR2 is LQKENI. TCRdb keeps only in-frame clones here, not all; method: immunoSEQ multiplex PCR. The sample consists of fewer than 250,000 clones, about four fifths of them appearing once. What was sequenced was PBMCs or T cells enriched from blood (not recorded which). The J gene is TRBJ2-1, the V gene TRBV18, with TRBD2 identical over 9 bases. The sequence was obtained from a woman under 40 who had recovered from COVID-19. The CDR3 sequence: CATGTSSYNEQFF. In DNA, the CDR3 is TGTGCCACCGGGACTAGCAGCTACAATGAGCAGTTCTTC.